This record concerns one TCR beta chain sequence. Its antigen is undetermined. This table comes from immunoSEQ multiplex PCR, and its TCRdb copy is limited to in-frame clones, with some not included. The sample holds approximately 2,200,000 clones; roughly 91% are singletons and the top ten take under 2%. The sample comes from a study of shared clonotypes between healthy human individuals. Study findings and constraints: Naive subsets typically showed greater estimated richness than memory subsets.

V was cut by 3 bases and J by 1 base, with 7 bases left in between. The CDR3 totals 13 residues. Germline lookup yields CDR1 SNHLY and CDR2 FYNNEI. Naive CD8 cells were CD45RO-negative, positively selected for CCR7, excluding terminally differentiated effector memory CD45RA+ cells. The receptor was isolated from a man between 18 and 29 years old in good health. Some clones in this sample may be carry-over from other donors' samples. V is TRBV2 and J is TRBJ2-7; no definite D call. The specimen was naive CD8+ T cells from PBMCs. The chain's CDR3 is CASSDDGSYEQYF. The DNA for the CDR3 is TGTGCCAGCAGTGACGACGGTTCCTACGAGCAGTACTTC.